This T cell receptor (beta chain) appears in the sequencing data of a study of T cell clones after liver transplantation. The wider study: HCV positivity affected three of eight recipients; the rest lacked autoimmune or viral indications. General observations from the study: Post-transplant, graft-donor-reactive CD4 TCRbeta sequences in blood dropped significantly in most of the 8 subjects. Rather than being deleted, graft donor-reactive T cells may have moved into the graft. These preliminary findings come from unstandardized post-transplant sampling times.

Only in-frame clones appear in the TCRdb table, and some are missing; sequencing was by immunoSEQ multiplex PCR. The table has 20,000 to 30,000 clones, around three quarters seen once. A word on this clone: Its antigen is unknown.

The germline CDR1 and CDR2 sequences are LNHDA and SQIVND (reference sequence). V was clipped by 2 bases and J by 5 bases; unmatched bases: 5. This CDR3 contains 14 residues. This TCR was sampled from a human donor who received a liver transplant. Source: CD4+ T cells from blood, taken before liver transplant. V is TRBV19 and J is TRBJ2-5; 7 nucleotides align to TRBD1. CDR3 nucleotide sequence: TGTGCCAGTAGTATAAGGGGGCAGTGGGAGACCCAGTACTTC. It codes for CASSIRGQWETQYF.